This TCR beta chain was documented in a study of blood T cell repertoires in COVID-19. Data came from immunoSEQ multiplex PCR; TCRdb stores just in-frame clones and leaves some out. The sample includes under 250,000 clones, 84% of them seen just once. This receptor was obtained from a man aged 50-60 years with acute or convalescent COVID-19. The sequencing input was peripheral blood.

This chain's CDR3 is CASRMTGGASPYGYTF. CDR3 DNA: TGCGCCAGCAGAATGACAGGGGGCGCATCTCCCTATGGCTACACCTTC. This sequence joins TRBV5-1 and TRBJ1-2; 10 nucleotides line up with TRBD1. The CDR3 length is 16 residues. From germline, CDR1 is SGHRS and CDR2 YFSETQ. V gave up 5 bases and J gave up 4 bases; unmatched junction bases: 11.